This TCR beta chain came from a study of cytomegalovirus exposure and HLA in healthy donors (TCRdb year 2017). Looking at the study overall: According to an earlier analysis of several hundred of the donors, some 180 million T cells yielded over 100 million unique TCR beta sequences and about 300 Gb of sequence data. Along with the approximately 670-subject first cohort, a separate validation cohort of over a hundred different subjects was used. The study profiled the T cell repertoires of some 610 subjects by immunosequencing and related them to cytomegalovirus serostatus. To predict cytomegalovirus infection status, the study brought together high-throughput TCR immunosequencing, statistical association of individual TCRs with disease status, and machine learning. Among about 400 genotyped donors of the cohort, an average of around 250,000 unique TCR beta nucleotide sequences was sequenced per donor, of which 15% to 20% were non-productive. The study was designed to test whether signatures of past pathogen exposure could be identified by cataloging public T cell receptors. Rather than drawing on any new phenotypic data, the later analysis identified candidate immune exposures from TCR beta sequences and the way those sequences occurred across donors. Donor age, sex, ethnicity and CMV serostatus were compiled together with the repertoire data. Of the roughly 390 genotyped donors, roughly 80% fell in the genetic ancestry cluster associated with self-reported Caucasian donors. Class I and class II HLA loci were covered by the typing at four-digit resolution. Typing coverage varied by locus: about 620-640 donors for A, B, C, DRB1 and DQB1; some 520 for DQA1; some 610 for DPA1; some 470 for DPB1. Four or five DR-DQ haplotypes were treated as single units for association and clustering because of strong linkage in the cohort. Every discovery cohort repertoire had been produced on one sequencing platform. About 280 gigabases of sequencing data and 70 million to 95 million unique TCR sequences made up an early release that covered fewer than 650 HLA-typed donors. In an earlier analysis of around 540 of the donors, high-throughput TCR beta sequencing was used to judge whether each TCR beta V gene segment behaved as functional or pseudogenic. A later genetic analysis used genome-wide SNP genotypes for 398 of the 666 donors, treating that subset as a discovery cohort. To study patterns of TCR occurrence, a later analysis re-analyzed previously published TCR beta repertoires from 666 donors and added high-resolution HLA genotyping. Overall study outcomes, separate from this receptor: Cytomegalovirus status was reported to be diagnosed by the classifier with high specificity and sensitivity in both the original and validation cohorts. A further reported finding was that TCR beta sequences accurately predicted the HLA-A and HLA-B alleles for most subjects in the first cohort. In a later analysis, 15,000 to 20,000 TCR beta sequences were associated with specific HLA alleles at a false discovery rate of 0.05. According to a later analysis, most CMV-associated TCR beta chains appeared to be HLA-restricted, and the HLA associations seemed to be driven largely by CMV exposure. Because HLA typing was missing for some donors at each locus, association tests included only the typed subset. In a later genetic analysis, fewer N-insertions in productive TCRs were reported among donors in an Asian-associated ancestry cluster than the roughly 700-donor mean. When HLA alleles, especially DR and DQ, strongly co-occurred, attributing TCR associations to individual alleles was difficult. The cohort was sequenced for TCR beta chains only, and without alpha or paired-chain data the features that could be detected were limited. CMV serostatus was the only immune exposure information available for the cohort. In a later analysis, HLA-associated TCR beta chains showed more clonal expansion and lower generation probabilities than non-associated chains that were equally common. Broadly in line with IMGT annotations, most TCR beta V segments showed up in productive rearrangements about 87% or about 30% of the time in an earlier analysis of under 700 of the donors. Roughly uniform sequencing depth across donors was assumed in presence/absence analyses, although this assumption may not hold. In vitro tests confirmed that three of the cytomegalovirus-associated TCR beta chains recognize cytomegalovirus antigens. A later analysis reported that several top co-occurrence clusters appeared linked to parvovirus B19, influenza, CMV and Epstein-Barr virus. Linkage disequilibrium might explain the correlated functional status among segregating V segments, but an unknown experimental factor could not be ruled out. According to a later analysis, TCR association rates differed among HLA loci, with DRB1 alleles showing the most associated TCRs and HLA-C alleles showing the fewest. The study gave a list of some 150 TCR beta chains associated with cytomegalovirus. A group of highly shared sequence variants was considered likely to be a technical artifact of the sequencing pipeline. In a later genetic analysis, a missense DCLRE1C variant was associated with V-gene and J-gene trimming of TCR beta chains, and the association was replicated in an independent cohort. About 17 rarely observed V segments, including chromosome 9 orphons, were excluded from the earlier analysis of just under 600 of the donors because counts were too low. Most TCR sequences were observed very rarely across donors, whereas some public TCRs were present in many individuals. The authors suggested that the approach could potentially be extended to other disease states and immunological phenotypes.

For this clone: The antigen this receptor binds is unknown. Within one base of it there is no much larger clone, and no base qualities were kept.

The cohort was made up of approximately 670 healthy bone marrow donors. All cohort members were sampled while nominally healthy, although unrecorded immune exposures were likely present. The donor tested CMV seronegative, placing the donor among the 350 or so seronegative members of the cohort. Every donor gave a peripheral blood sample, and the peripheral blood mononuclear cells from that sample were used for TCR beta sequencing. Genomic DNA extraction from the blood cell samples was performed with the Qiagen DNeasy Blood Extraction Kit. Library preparation was by the immunoSEQ multiplex PCR assay. A mixture of 60 forward primers for TCR Vbeta segments and 13 reverse primers for TCR Jbeta segments was used in the multiplex PCR. Amplification of the CDR3 region of rearranged TCR beta genes was performed with a multiplex PCR assay on genomic DNA. On the Illumina HiSeq System, the amplified TCR beta libraries were sequenced as 87-base-pair reads. In the source study's methods: In a later analysis, tens of millions of unique TCR beta chains were counted across the 500 to 700 repertoires, and some 10 million of these chains were shared by at least two donors. Raw reads were error-corrected and collapsed into unique sequences by a nearest-neighbor algorithm in which closely related sequences were merged to remove PCR and sequencing errors. CDR3 sequences were aligned to IMGT reference sequences to assign V, D and J gene segments. Each retained sequence needed at least a six-nucleotide match to both a V gene segment and a J gene segment. Rearrangements were called productive when the CDR3 lacked stop codons and stayed in frame with V and J; all others were non-productive. CDR3 was defined by IMGT convention, running from the second conserved V-encoded cysteine to the conserved J-encoded phenylalanine. Sequences without an unambiguous match to a single V gene segment were excluded from the earlier analysis of a few hundred of the donors. An earlier analysis of 587 of the donors classified V segments as functional when productive rearrangements were above 56.7% and as segregating when the standard deviation between donors was above 5%. A statistical classification framework was built for diagnosing cytomegalovirus status from the catalog of TCR beta chain sequences. V and J gene assignment, in a later analysis, came from comparing TCR nucleotide sequences with IMGT/GENE-DB human TR gene sequences. In a later analysis, CDR3 sequences and most-parsimonious VDJ recombination scenarios were assigned using the TCRdist pipeline. In a later analysis, each TCR beta chain was defined by its CDR3 amino acid sequence together with its V-gene family, and reads without a unique V-gene family were excluded. As a way to deal with suspected cross-contamination and a sequencing artifact, a later analysis dropped 500 to 700 nucleotide sequences that were highly shared and had low generation probability. In a later analysis, a clonal expansion index was calculated for each public chain from normalized within-repertoire ranks of inferred template counts. Generation probabilities in a later analysis came from a VDJ recombination model fitted to out-of-frame rearrangements, and those results were checked against IGoR. Hypergeometric tests were used in a later analysis to score TCR-TCR, TCR-HLA and TCR-CMV co-occurrence, with a repertoire-size bias correction applied to the TCR pairs. To estimate false discovery rates, a later analysis permuted the HLA or CMV assignments 20 times. A later analysis grouped co-occurring TCRs with DBSCAN, adding TCRdist sequence similarity when clustering within HLA-allele-positive subsets. Repertoires with fewer than 30,000 or more than 120,000 public chains were left out of co-occurrence clustering, as were about 5 repertoires with anomalous nucleotide sharing. TCRdb mirrors the immuneACCESS table, restricted to in-frame sequences. Some clones are absent from its copies; in checked studies, under half trace to an unresolved V gene, and the reason for the others is unknown. V, J and clone size are taken as reported in that table, and D and trimming were inferred from the DNA itself. Within this sample are 95,000 to 100,000 clones, with around two thirds of them counted one time only. The biggest ten clones account for under 2% of the sample.

The receptor was derived from a male donor in good health and CMV-seronegative. The sequencing input was PBMCs.

The CDR3 here reads CASSQDIGEASGIFPYEQYF. Read as DNA, the sequence is TGTGCCAGCAGCCAAGATATAGGGGAGGCTAGCGGGATCTTCCCCTACGAGCAGTACTTC. The receptor chain draws on TRBV4-2 and TRBJ2-7, and TRBD2 aligns with 9 junction nucleotides. At the junction V is shortened by 0 bases and J by 2 bases; bases outside the gene matches: 17. CDR3 length: 20 amino acids, cysteine to phenylalanine. Just CDR3 DNA is preserved here, 60 bases in frame from base 1. Via the germline V gene, CDR1 is LGHNA and CDR2 YNFKEQ.